This T cell receptor beta chain was sequenced in a study of shared clonotypes between healthy human individuals. Data came from immunoSEQ multiplex PCR; TCRdb stores just in-frame clones and leaves some out. The data show about 2.4 million clones, under 95% seen once. This clone was found a few times. CDR1 and CDR2 from the germline V gene are SEHNR and FQNEAQ (reference sequence). V lost 5 bases and J lost 8, with 12 bases in between. The CDR3 loop spans 12 amino acids. Specimen: naive CD4+ T cells from PBMCs. The subset denotes: CD45RA+ positively selected. The TCR originated in a man between 18 and 29 years old in good health. Some clones in this sample may be carry-over from other donors' samples. The gene calls are TRBV7-9 and TRBJ1-1, with a possible D match to TRBD1 (5 bases). In DNA, the CDR3 is TGTGCCAGCAGCCGAGCCGGGGCCGAAGCTTTCTTT. Translation gives CASSRAGAEAFF.